Listed here are 32 T cell receptor beta chains from one sample, sequenced in a study of STAT5B mutations in CD4+ large granular lymphocyte leukemia. Some clones are missing from TCRdb's copy, which holds only in-frame ones; the method was immunoSEQ multiplex PCR. The sample lists 20,000 to 25,000 clones; approximately 81% were seen once. The sample comprised CD4+ T cells from blood buffy coats. The source is a human donor in good health.

CDR3 sequence reads: CASSYGGYSNQPQHF. The CDR3 DNA reads TGTGCCAGCAGTTACGGGGGTTATAGCAATCAGCCCCAGCATTTT. This chain connects TRBV6-6 to TRBJ1-5; TRBD1 is a possible D gene (5 bases). Germline CDR1 is MNHNY and CDR2 is SVGAGI (reference sequence). V lost 2 bases and J 0 bases, leaving 8 bases between the germline ends. The CDR3 runs 15 residues.

This chain connects TRBV2 to TRBJ1-2; the match to TRBD1 covers 8 bases. The germline V gene has CDR1 SNHLY and CDR2 FYNNEI. This CDR3 has 14 amino acids. V gave up 6 bases and J gave up 5 bases; unmatched junction bases: 8. CDR3 protein: CASSGQGMGYGYTF. The DNA of the CDR3 is TGTGCCAGCAGCGGACAGGGAATGGGATATGGCTACACCTTC. Drawing the rest from reference TRBV2 and TRBJ1-2, the complete variable domain is EPEVTQTPSHQVTQMGQEVILRCVPISNHLYFYWYRQILGQKVEFLVSFYNNEISEKSEIFDDQFSVERPDGSNFTLKIRSTKLEDSAMYFCASSGQGMGYGYTFGSGTRLTVV.

This clone came up a few times. The genes are TRBV19 and TRBJ1-1, with unresolved D. Germline CDR1 reads LNHDA; CDR2 reads SQIVND (reference sequence). The CDR3 length is 11 residues. V lost 3 bases, J lost 6 bases, and 5 bases lay in between. CDR3 DNA sequence: TGTGCCAGTAGTATTTTCGCTGAAGCTTTCTTT. Translated, it gives CASSIFAEAFF.

In DNA form, the CDR3 reads TGCGCCAGCAGCCAAGGAACCAGCGTCTTTAGCTCTGGAAACACCATATATTTT. It is translated as CASSQGTSVFSSGNTIYF. This chain joins TRBV4-1 and TRBJ1-3; no definite D call. V was shortened by 1 base and J by 0 bases, with 16 bases between the two germline ends. The germline V gene has CDR1 MGHRA and CDR2 YSYEKL. The CDR3 sequence is 18 residues long.

The chain combines TRBV5-6 with TRBJ2-7; maybe TRBD1 (5 bases). CDR3 length: 16 amino acids. V was trimmed by 1 base and J by 0 bases, leaving 14 bases between them. Germline-derived CDR1 and CDR2 are SGHDT and YYEEEE. The CDR3 bases are TGTGCCAGCAGCTTGTATACAGGCCGGAGCTCCTACGAGCAGTACTTC. Translation: CASSLYTGRSSYEQYF.

V usage is TRBV10-3 and J usage is TRBJ2-3; D perhaps matches TRBD2 (6 bases). V lost 5 bases to trimming and J lost 5 bases, with 17 bases between them. The CDR3 runs to 15 residues. CDR1 and CDR2 (germline): ENHRY, SYGVKD. This chain's CDR3 is CAISRAGLVGDTQYF. The CDR3 DNA is TGTGCCATCAGTAGGGCGGGATTGGTAGGAGATACGCAGTATTTT.

As regards this clone: The junction shows a germline mismatch at one end, possibly a read error. This sample also contains other DNA sequences that code for the same CDR3. The CDR3 protein is CASSPGALNTEAFF. The CDR3 DNA follows: TGTGCCAGCAGCCCCGGGGCGCTGAACACCGAAGCTTTCTTT. The V gene is TRBV4-2, the J gene TRBJ1-1; D is perhaps TRBD1 (5 bases). The CDR3 is 14 residues long. The germline gives CDR1 LGHNA, CDR2 YNFKEQ.

This sequence joins TRBV30 and TRBJ1-4; D may be TRBD1 (6 bases). The CDR3 totals 16 residues. Trimming removed 0 bases at V and 8 bases at J, with 19 bases between. Germline values: CDR1 GTSNPN, CDR2 SVGIG (reference sequence). This CDR3 reads CAWSVGRGIVQEKLFF. The CDR3 bases are TGTGCCTGGAGTGTTGGCAGGGGAATTGTGCAGGAAAAACTGTTTTTT.

The chain carries TRBV21-1 and TRBJ1-5; the listed D gene, TRBD1, was not tested against the DNA. TRBV21-1 is tagged as a pseudogene. This CDR3 is built from 15 residues. The CDR3 DNA is TGTGCCAGCAGCAATACGGGACAGGGGAATCAGCCCCAGCATTTT. Its protein is CASSNTGQGNQPQHF.

The chain combines TRBV14 with TRBJ2-1; TRBD2 matches 7 bases. With 0 bases clipped from V and 4 bases from J, the junction kept 9 bases outside the gene matches. CDR1 and CDR2 from the germline V gene are SGHDN and FVKESK. This CDR3 contains 17 residues. Written as DNA, the CDR3 is TGTGCCAGCAGCCAAGATTTATCGGGAGGTCAATACAATGAGCAGTTCTTC. It specifies CASSQDLSGGQYNEQFF.

This clone was recorded only once. The CDR3 loop is CASSTRTGGTKNIQYF. The CDR3 region has the DNA TGTGCCAGCAGCACCCGGACAGGGGGCACCAAAAACATTCAGTACTTC. This chain connects TRBV11-3 to TRBJ2-4; 11 positions match TRBD1. The V and J ends lost 5 bases and 2 bases, in that order; junction bases with no gene match: 5. This CDR3 is 16 amino acids long. The germline CDR1 and CDR2 sequences are SGHNT and YENEEA.

This clone occurred a few times. The chain is built from TRBV2 and TRBJ1-2; D gene ambiguous. V gave up 5 bases and J gave up 2 bases, with 21 bases separating them. CDR1 is SNHLY, CDR2 FYNNEI, per germline. The CDR3 is made up of 17 amino acids. The CDR3 nucleotides read TGTGCCAGCAGTTCGGAAGTGGCCCCTGGAGGAAACTATGGCTACACCTTC. Translating gives CASSSEVAPGGNYGYTF. The full variable domain, completed using reference TRBV2 and TRBJ1-2, is EPEVTQTPSHQVTQMGQEVILRCVPISNHLYFYWYRQILGQKVEFLVSFYNNEISEKSEIFDDQFSVERPDGSNFTLKIRSTKLEDSAMYFCASSSEVAPGGNYGYTFGSGTRLTVV.

The chain uses TRBV13 and TRBJ2-3, with 11 bases fitting TRBD2. Per the germline V gene, CDR1 is PRHDT and CDR2 is FYEKMQ (reference sequence). V shed 2 bases and J 3 bases; nucleotides not matched to a gene: 4. This CDR3 is built from 16 residues. The CDR3, as DNA: TGTGCCAGCAGCTTACGAACTAGCGGGAGAACAGATACGCAGTATTTT. It translates to CASSLRTSGRTDTQYF.

The chain has TRBV19 and TRBJ1-3; D possibly corresponds to TRBD1 (5 bases). V dropped 6 bases and J dropped 2 bases, with 11 bases sitting between them. This CDR3 spans 14 amino acids. Germline V gives CDR1 LNHDA, CDR2 SQIVND (reference sequence). The CDR3 nucleotides are TGTGCCAGTAGATGGGGGGTCACTGGAAACACCATATATTTT. Encoded protein: CASRWGVTGNTIYF.

This clone has a single count. The rearrangement uses TRBV10-2 and TRBJ2-7; the match to TRBD1 covers 12 bases. Losses at the gene ends were 5 bases for V and 5 bases for J; bases not matched to a gene: 4. Per germline, CDR1 WSHSY and CDR2 SAAADI. The CDR3 covers 14 residues. CDR3 in DNA: TGCGCCAGCAGTACGGGACAGGGGGCCCACGAGCAGTACTTC. It codes for CASSTGQGAHEQYF.

This clone was observed once. The DNA for the CDR3 is TGTGCCAGCAGCCGGACAATGAACACTGAAGCTTTCTTT. It yields the protein CASSRTMNTEAFF. The chain links TRBV7-2 to TRBJ1-1; D possibly corresponds to TRBD1 (5 bases). CDR1 is SGHTA and CDR2 is FQGNSA in the germline V gene. Trimming shortened V by 5 bases and J by 0 bases, and 7 bases separated the two germline ends. This CDR3 spans 13 amino acids. The variable domain in full, with the rest retrieved from reference TRBV7-2 and TRBJ1-1, is GAGVSQSPSNKVTEKGKDVELRCDPISGHTALYWYRQSLGQGLEFLIYFQGNSAPDKSGLPSDRFSAERTGGSVSTLTIQRTQQEDSAVYLCASSRTMNTEAFFGQGTRLTVV.

The chain links TRBV10-3 to TRBJ2-7; 11 positions match TRBD2. The V segment lost 6 bases and the J segment 6 bases; nucleotides outside the gene matches: 7. There are 14 residues in the CDR3. Germline values: CDR1 ENHRY, CDR2 SYGVKD. The CDR3 spells CAISQLAGEIEQYF. The CDR3 nucleotides are TGTGCCATCAGCCAACTAGCGGGAGAGATCGAGCAGTACTTC.

On this clone: The germline gene is not matched at one end of the junction; a read error may be the cause. The chain employs TRBV6-1 and TRBJ1-4, with D maybe TRBD1 (5 bases). The CDR3 runs to 15 residues. Per germline, CDR1 MNHNS and CDR2 SASEGT. This chain's CDR3 is CACSEIDRENEKLFF. In DNA, the CDR3 is TGTGCCTGCAGTGAAATCGACAGAGAGAATGAAAAACTGTTTTTT.

The CDR3 protein is CAWSDRDRGGNTIYF. The CDR3, as DNA: TGTGCCTGGAGTGACCGGGACAGGGGAGGAAACACCATATATTTT. The chain uses TRBV30 and TRBJ1-3, with 10 nucleotides matching TRBD1. Germline V lookup: CDR1 GTSNPN, CDR2 SVGIG (reference sequence). The CDR3 is 15 residues long. Unmatched junction bases numbered 4, after V lost 1 base and J lost 4 bases. The full variable domain, with the rest looked up from reference TRBV30 and TRBJ1-3, is SQTIHQWPATLVQPVGSPLSLECTVEGTSNPNLYWYRQAAGRGLQLLFYSVGIGQISSEVPQNLSASRPQDRQFILSSKKLLLSDSGFYLCAWSDRDRGGNTIYFGEGSWLTVV.

The chain uses TRBV10-3 and TRBJ1-1, with TRBD1 matching 8 bases. The CDR3 contains 16 residues. J was trimmed by 1 base and V by 4 bases; bases with no gene match: 8. Germline CDR1 reads ENHRY; CDR2 reads SYGVKD. The CDR3 DNA is TGTGCCATCAGTGTTCAGGTGGGACAGGCGAACACTGAAGCTTTCTTT. As protein: CAISVQVGQANTEAFF.

This chain joins TRBV6-5 and TRBJ2-2, with TRBD1 as a possible D gene (5 bases). The CDR3 has 16 amino acids. V was pared by 0 bases and J by 0 bases, with 8 bases between. Germline values: CDR1 MNHEY, CDR2 SVGAGI. In DNA form, the CDR3 reads TGTGCCAGCAGTTACTCAGCAGGGTCGAACACCGGGGAGCTGTTTTTT. It codes for CASSYSAGSNTGELFF.

This clone came up a few times. The CDR3 DNA reads TGCGCCAGCAGCTTGGGAGGATACGGGGACGAGCAGTACTTC. Translated, it gives CASSLGGYGDEQYF. The chain recombines TRBV5-1 with TRBJ2-7; tentative D call: TRBD2 (5 bases). V was trimmed by 0 bases and J by 5 bases, leaving 12 bases between them. In germline, CDR1 is SGHRS, CDR2 YFSETQ. The CDR3 has 14 amino acids.

The V and J genes are TRBV30 and TRBJ2-7, with unresolved D. Germline CDR1 is GTSNPN and CDR2 is SVGIG (reference sequence). The CDR3 extends over 11 amino acids. V was pared by 5 bases and J by 0 bases, with 5 bases between. The CDR3 sequence: CAWENSYEQYF. The CDR3 DNA reads as TGTGCCTGGGAGAACTCCTACGAGCAGTACTTC.

This rearrangement joins TRBV6-5 to TRBJ1-4, with D possibly being TRBD1 (6 bases). Deletions cut 6 bases from V and 5 bases from J, with 16 bases between. Germline V gene sequence: CDR1 MNHEY, CDR2 SVGAGI. This CDR3 comprises 15 residues. CDR3 amino acids: CASSTNREGNEKLFF. In nucleotides, the CDR3 is TGTGCCAGCAGCACAAACAGGGAAGGGAATGAAAAACTGTTTTTT.

This rearrangement joins TRBV11-2 to TRBJ1-1, with 9 bases matching TRBD1. CDR1 is SGHAT, CDR2 FQNNGV, per germline. After removal of 0 bases from V and 7 bases from J, the junction contained 6 bases not matched to a gene. The CDR3 is 15 residues long. The CDR3 region has the DNA TGTGCCAGCAGCTTAGAGCGCGGGACAGGGTTTGAAGCTTTCTTT. Translating it yields CASSLERGTGFEAFF.

The chain couples TRBV15 to TRBJ2-1, with D perhaps TRBD2 (5 bases). Trimming took 0 bases from V and 6 from J, leaving 12 bases between them. CDR1 and CDR2 (germline): LNHNV, YYDKDF (reference sequence). This CDR3 has 15 residues. Here the CDR3 DNA reads TGTGCCACCAGCAGAGAGTTAAACGAGGGCAATGAGCAGTTCTTC. It is translated as CATSRELNEGNEQFF.

This chain connects TRBV6-1 to TRBJ1-5; no firm D call. The CDR3 consists of 14 residues. CDR1 and CDR2 from the germline V gene are MNHNS and SASEGT. V shed 2 bases and J shed 3 bases, with 8 bases lying between them. CDR3 amino acids: CASSETGVNQPQHF. As DNA, the CDR3 is TGTGCCAGCAGTGAAACCGGGGTCAATCAGCCCCAGCATTTT.

The chain joins TRBV30 to TRBJ1-1; D gene ambiguous. The CDR3 extends over 13 amino acids. Germline CDR1 and CDR2: GTSNPN and SVGIG (reference sequence). Trimming took off 3 bases at V and 4 bases at J, with 12 bases between the two ends. The CDR3 bases are TGTGCCTGGAGCTCCGTTCCTGGCACTGAAGCTTTCTTT. As protein: CAWSSVPGTEAFF. The whole variable domain, filled in from reference TRBV30 and TRBJ1-1, reads SQTIHQWPATLVQPVGSPLSLECTVEGTSNPNLYWYRQAAGRGLQLLFYSVGIGQISSEVPQNLSASRPQDRQFILSSKKLLLSDSGFYLCAWSSVPGTEAFFGQGTRLTVV.

This clone appeared a single time. The V and J genes are TRBV6-1 and TRBJ2-2; D is unclear. The germline V gene has CDR1 MNHNS and CDR2 SASEGT. The CDR3 covers 15 residues. V was pared by 6 bases and J by 5 bases, with 16 bases between. CDR3 loop: CASRRNPLMTGELFF. The CDR3 DNA reads as TGTGCCAGCAGGCGCAATCCCCTAATGACCGGGGAGCTGTTTTTT.

The rearrangement uses TRBV10-1 and TRBJ2-1; D not certain. Germline V gene lookup returns CDR1 WNHNN and CDR2 SYGVQD (reference sequence). Trimming took off 2 bases at V and 6 bases at J, with 8 bases between the two ends. This CDR3 has 13 residues. The CDR3 sequence is CASSEKLLNEQFF. In DNA, the CDR3 is TGCGCCAGCAGTGAGAAATTGCTCAATGAGCAGTTCTTC.

The chain couples TRBV7-2 to TRBJ2-2, with 9 bases lining up with TRBD2. V was clipped by 1 base and J by 8 bases; unmatched bases: 5. The germline gives CDR1 SGHTA, CDR2 FQGNSA. The CDR3 is 15 amino acids. The CDR3 spells CASSLGLAGRGELFF. CDR3 nucleotides: TGTGCCAGCAGCTTAGGGCTAGCGGGAAGGGGGGAGCTGTTTTTT.

The genes are TRBV7-2 and TRBJ2-7; TRBD2 matches at 7 bases. V trimming: 5 bases; J trimming: 3 bases; junction bases outside the gene matches: 13. CDR1 and CDR2 from the germline V gene are SGHTA and FQGNSA. The CDR3 has 16 residues. CDR3 DNA: TGTGCCAGCAGCCTCCGCCCTGGCGGGGGACTCTACGAGCAGTACTTC. This sequence encodes CASSLRPGGGLYEQYF.